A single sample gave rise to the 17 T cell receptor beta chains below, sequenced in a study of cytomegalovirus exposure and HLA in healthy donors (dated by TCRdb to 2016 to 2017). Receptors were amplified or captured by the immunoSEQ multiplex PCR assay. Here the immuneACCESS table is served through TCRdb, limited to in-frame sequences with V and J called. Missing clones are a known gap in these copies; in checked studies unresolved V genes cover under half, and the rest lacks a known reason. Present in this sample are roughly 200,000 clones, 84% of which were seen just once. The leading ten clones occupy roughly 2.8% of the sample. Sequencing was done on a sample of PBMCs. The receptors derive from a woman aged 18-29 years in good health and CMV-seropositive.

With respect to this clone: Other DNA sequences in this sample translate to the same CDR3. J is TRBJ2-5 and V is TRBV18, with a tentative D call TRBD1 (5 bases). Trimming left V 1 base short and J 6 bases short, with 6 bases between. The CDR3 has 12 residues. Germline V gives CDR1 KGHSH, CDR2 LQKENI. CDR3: CASSPQGKTQYF. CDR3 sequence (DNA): TGTGCCAGCTCACCACAGGGGAAGACCCAGTACTTC.

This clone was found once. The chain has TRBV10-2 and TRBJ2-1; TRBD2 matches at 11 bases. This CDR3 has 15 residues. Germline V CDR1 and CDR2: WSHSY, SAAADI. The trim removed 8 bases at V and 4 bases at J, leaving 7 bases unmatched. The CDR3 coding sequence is TGCGCCAGCGTAGAGACTAGCGGGGCATACAATGAGCAGTTCTTC. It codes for CASVETSGAYNEQFF.

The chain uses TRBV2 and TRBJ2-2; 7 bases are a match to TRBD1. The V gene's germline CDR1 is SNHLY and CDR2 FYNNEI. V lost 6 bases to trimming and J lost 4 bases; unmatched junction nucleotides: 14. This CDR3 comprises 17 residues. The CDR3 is CASRPRTGVRGTGELFF. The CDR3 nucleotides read TGTGCCAGCAGGCCTAGAACAGGGGTCAGAGGCACCGGGGAGCTGTTTTTT.

The CDR3 coding sequence is TGTGCTACCTCTTATTCAGGGGGCAGTGGCTACACCTTC. Its protein is CATSYSGGSGYTF. The chain joins TRBV12-5 to TRBJ1-2; 8 nucleotides line up with TRBD1. Germline values: CDR1 LGHNT, CDR2 FRNRAP. The junction had 11 bases not matched to a gene; V was cut back by 10 bases and J by 7 bases. The CDR3 spans 13 residues.

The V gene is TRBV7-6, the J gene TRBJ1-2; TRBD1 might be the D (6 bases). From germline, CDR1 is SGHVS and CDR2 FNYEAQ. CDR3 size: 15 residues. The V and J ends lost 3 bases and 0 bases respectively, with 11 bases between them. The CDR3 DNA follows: TGTGCCAGCAGCTTTTCGACAGGTTCTAACTATGGCTACACCTTC. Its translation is CASSFSTGSNYGYTF.

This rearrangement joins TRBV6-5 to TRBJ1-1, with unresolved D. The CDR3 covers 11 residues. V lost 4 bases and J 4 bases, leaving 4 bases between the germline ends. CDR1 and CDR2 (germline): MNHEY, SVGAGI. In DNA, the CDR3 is TGTGCCAGCAGTTCCGGCACTGAAGCTTTCTTT. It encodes CASSSGTEAFF.

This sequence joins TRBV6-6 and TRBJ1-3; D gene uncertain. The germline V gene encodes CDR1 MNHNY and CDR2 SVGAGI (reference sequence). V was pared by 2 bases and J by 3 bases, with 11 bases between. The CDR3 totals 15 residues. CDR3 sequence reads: CASSYLEGYGNTIYF. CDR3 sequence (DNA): TGTGCCAGCAGTTACCTAGAAGGTTATGGAAACACCATATATTTT.

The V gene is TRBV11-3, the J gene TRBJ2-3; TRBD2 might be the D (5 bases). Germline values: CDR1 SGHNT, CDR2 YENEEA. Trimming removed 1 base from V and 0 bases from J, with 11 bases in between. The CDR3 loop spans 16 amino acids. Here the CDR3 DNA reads TGTGCCAGCAGCTTAGGTTTGCGGACTAGCACAGATACGCAGTATTTT. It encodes CASSLGLRTSTDTQYF. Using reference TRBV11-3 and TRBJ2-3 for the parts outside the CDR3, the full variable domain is EAGVVQSPRYKIIEKKQPVAFWCNPISGHNTLYWYLQNLGQGPELLIRYENEEAVDDSQLPKDRFSAERLKGVDSTLKIQPAELGDSAVYLCASSLGLRTSTDTQYFGPGTRLTVL.

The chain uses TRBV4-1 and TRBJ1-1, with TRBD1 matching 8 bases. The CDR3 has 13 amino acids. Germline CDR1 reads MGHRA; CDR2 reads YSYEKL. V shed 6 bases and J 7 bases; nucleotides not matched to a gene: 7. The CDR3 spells CASRPGGEVEAFF. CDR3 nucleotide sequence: TGCGCCAGCAGACCAGGGGGCGAGGTTGAAGCTTTCTTT.

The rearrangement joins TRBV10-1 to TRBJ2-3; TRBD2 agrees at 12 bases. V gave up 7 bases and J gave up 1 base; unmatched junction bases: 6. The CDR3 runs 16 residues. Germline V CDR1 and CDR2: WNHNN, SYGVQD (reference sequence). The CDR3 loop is CASTPLAGGGTDTQYF. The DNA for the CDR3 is TGCGCCAGCACCCCACTAGCGGGGGGCGGCACAGATACGCAGTATTTT.

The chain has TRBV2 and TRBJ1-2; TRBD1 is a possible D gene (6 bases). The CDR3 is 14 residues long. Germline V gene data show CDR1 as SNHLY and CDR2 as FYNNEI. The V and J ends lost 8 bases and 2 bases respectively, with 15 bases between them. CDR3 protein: CASGRTEGNYGYTF. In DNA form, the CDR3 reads TGTGCCAGCGGCCGGACAGAGGGAAACTATGGCTACACCTTC. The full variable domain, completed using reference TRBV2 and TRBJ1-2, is EPEVTQTPSHQVTQMGQEVILRCVPISNHLYFYWYRQILGQKVEFLVSFYNNEISEKSEIFDDQFSVERPDGSNFTLKIRSTKLEDSAMYFCASGRTEGNYGYTFGSGTRLTVV.

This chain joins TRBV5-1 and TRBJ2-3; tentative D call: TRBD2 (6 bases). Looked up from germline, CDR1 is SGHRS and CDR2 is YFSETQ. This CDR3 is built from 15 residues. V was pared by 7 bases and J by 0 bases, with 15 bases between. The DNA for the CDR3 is TGCGCCAGCCGCGCCTGGGGGACTAGCACAGATACGCAGTATTTT. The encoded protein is CASRAWGTSTDTQYF.

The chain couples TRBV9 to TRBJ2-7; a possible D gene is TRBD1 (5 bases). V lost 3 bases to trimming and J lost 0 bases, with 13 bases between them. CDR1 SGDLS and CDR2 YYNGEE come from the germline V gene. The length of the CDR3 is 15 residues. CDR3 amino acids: CASSASSGISYEQYF. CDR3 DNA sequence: TGTGCCAGCAGCGCCTCTTCAGGGATCTCCTACGAGCAGTACTTC.

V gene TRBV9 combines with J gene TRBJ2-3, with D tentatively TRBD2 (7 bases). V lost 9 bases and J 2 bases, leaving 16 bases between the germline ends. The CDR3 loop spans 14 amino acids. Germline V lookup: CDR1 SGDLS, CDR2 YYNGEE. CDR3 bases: TGTGCCAAGCTGACGGGGGGCACCACAGATACGCAGTATTTT. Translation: CAKLTGGTTDTQYF.

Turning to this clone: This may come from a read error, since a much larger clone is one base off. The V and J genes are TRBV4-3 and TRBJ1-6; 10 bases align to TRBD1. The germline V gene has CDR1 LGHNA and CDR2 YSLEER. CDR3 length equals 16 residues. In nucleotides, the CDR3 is TGCGCCAGCAGCCAGCTGACAGGGGGCCAGAATTCATCCCTCCACTTT. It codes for CASSQLTGGQNSSLHF.

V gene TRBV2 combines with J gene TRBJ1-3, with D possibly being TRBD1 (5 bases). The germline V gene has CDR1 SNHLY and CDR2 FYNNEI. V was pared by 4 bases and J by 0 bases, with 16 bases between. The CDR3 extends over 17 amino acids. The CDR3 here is CASSGGTSDISGNTIYF. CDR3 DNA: TGTGCCAGCAGTGGTGGAACCTCGGACATCTCTGGAAACACCATATATTTT.

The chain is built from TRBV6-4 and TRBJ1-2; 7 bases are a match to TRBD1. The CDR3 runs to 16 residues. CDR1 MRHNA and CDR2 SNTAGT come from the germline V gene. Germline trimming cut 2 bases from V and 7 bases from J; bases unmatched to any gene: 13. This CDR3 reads CASSDTRTGRRSGYTF. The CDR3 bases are TGTGCCAGCAGTGACACGCGGACAGGACGACGGAGTGGCTACACCTTC.